What follows describes a single T cell receptor (beta chain). This clone was recorded only once. The antigen this receptor binds is unknown. No much larger clone exists at a distance of one base, and base qualities are not known. Normal lung samples were non-adjacent lung tissue taken as far from the tumour as possible, at least 3 cm away, from the same patient. Genomic DNA was extracted with the QIAamp DNA kit from frozen aliquots of unsorted single-cell suspensions. Tissues were received within 2 hours of resection and were immediately processed into single-cell suspensions. Tissue was broken up mechanically, digested enzymatically with DNase I, collagenase I and hyaluronidase for around 30 minutes at 37 degrees C, and then filtered and RBC-lysed. V drops 5 bases and J drops 3 bases, leaving 11 bases in between. The germline V gene encodes CDR1 SQVTM and CDR2 ANQGSEA. Spanning cysteine to phenylalanine, the CDR3 consists of 13 amino acids. Only the CDR3 DNA is retained, 39 bases long and in frame from the first base.

The sample originates from a study of immune cell composition in non-small cell lung cancer (dated by TCRdb to about 2017). About the study as a whole: Histologic subtype was assigned using H&E plus p63, CK5, Napsin A and TTF-1 immunohistochemistry, mainly lung adenocarcinoma or squamous cell carcinoma. A few tumour specimens with TCR-beta data were of rare histological subtypes and were excluded from the subtype comparisons. Supplementary cohort #1 consisted of 9 to 11 lung adenocarcinoma cases with paired tumour/lung TCR-beta sequencing and with TIL populations generated to assess tumour reactivity. Using Adaptive Biotechnologies, the researchers ran TCR-beta sequencing on 34 paired NSCLC tumour and non-adjacent lung specimens, along with about two dozen tumour-only specimens. Overall study outcomes, separate from this receptor: No significant correlation was found between tumour TCR-beta clonality and smoking pack-years. Only roughly nine cases were included in the reactivity cohort, and sequence sharing between tumour-reactive clones and the dominant in vivo tumour-associated clones was not shown. Across about nine adenocarcinoma cases, TIL tumour reactivity correlated strongly with maximal tumour-associated clone frequency but not with overall clonality. Nearly half of NSCLC cases had tumour-associated clones >0.5%, with about four fifths of squamous carcinomas showing such clones compared with under 35% of adenocarcinomas.

A two-step multiplex PCR amplified TCR-beta CDR3 regions from genomic DNA, and the second step of the PCR added Illumina-compatible adaptors. As a commercial immunoSEQ service, TCR-beta immunosequencing was carried out on an Illumina platform. Processing in the source paper ran as follows. Repertoires were described by productive clonality and by Top 10 Clones, which is the percentage of T-cell templates coming from the ten most frequent sequences. Values for productive clonality spanned 0 to 1, where a value of 1 indicated a monoclonal population. Using log10 scatter plots, tumour-associated clones were identified as sequences that made up at least 0.1% of tumour T-cell templates yet were absent from the matched non-adjacent lung. Student's t-tests were used for two-group comparisons, ANOVA was used for stages, and linear regression was used for relationships, with analyses conducted in GraphPad Prism7 and R. As stored in TCRdb, this immuneACCESS dataset retains in-frame rearrangements with V and J assigned. A fraction of the clones does not appear; measured against another copy, unresolved V genes explain less than half of the discrepancy, and the remainder lacks a known reason. That table is the source of V, J and clone size, and D and trimming were worked out from the DNA. A total of approximately 9,000 clones appear in this sample, approximately 80% of them only once. 9.5% to 15% of the sample rests with the top ten.

The sample comprised non-adjacent lung tissue. The rearrangement joined TRBV29-1 to TRBJ1-3; the D gene is perhaps TRBD1, from 5 matching bases. This receptor was identified in a human donor with non-small cell lung cancer. The CDR3 is CSVRQGGGNTIYF. The DNA is as follows: TGCAGCGTTCGTCAGGGAGGTGGAAACACCATATATTTT.